This entry lists 28 T cell receptor beta chains sequenced from one sample in a study of T cell responses to AZD1222 COVID-19 vaccine. Clones were sequenced by immunoSEQ multiplex PCR, and TCRdb holds only the in-frame ones, with some missing. The data hold tens of thousands of clones, with roughly 90% observed a single time. Source: peripheral blood, taken 28 days after the second AZD1222 dose. These receptors were obtained from an adult who received the AZD1222 COVID-19 vaccine.

By sample fraction, this clone is medium-sized. The chain uses TRBV30 and TRBJ2-2; 8 bases are a match to TRBD1. The CDR3 totals 15 residues. The V gene's germline CDR1 is GTSNPN and CDR2 SVGIG (reference sequence). The trim removed 0 bases at V and 4 bases at J, leaving 4 bases unmatched. The CDR3 loop reads CAWSVLGQATGELFF. CDR3 DNA: TGTGCCTGGAGTGTACTGGGACAGGCCACCGGGGAGCTGTTTTTT.

This sequence joins TRBV11-2 and TRBJ2-7; 10 bases fit TRBD1. The CDR3 runs to 15 residues. From germline, CDR1 is SGHAT and CDR2 FQNNGV. V shed 4 bases, J shed 4 bases, and the junction held 7 bases outside the gene matches. The CDR3 nucleotides are TGTGCCAGCAGCTCGCCCGGGACAGGGGTTTACGAGCAGTACTTC. It encodes CASSSPGTGVYEQYF.

V usage is TRBV9 and J usage is TRBJ1-2; D gene unclear. With 0 bases removed from V and 2 bases from J, the gap between germline ends came to 8 bases. The CDR3 contains 14 residues. Germline CDR1 SGDLS, CDR2 YYNGEE. The CDR3 DNA reads as TGTGCCAGCAGCGTAGAAGGAGGGAACTATGGCTACACCTTC. This codes for CASSVEGGNYGYTF.

The rearrangement joins TRBV12-3 or TRBV12-4 to TRBJ2-7; possibly TRBD1 for D (5 bases). This CDR3 spans 11 amino acids. Trimming pared 6 bases from V and 5 bases from J, leaving 8 bases between. CDR3 in DNA: TGTGCCAGCAGGGGGCTACACGAGCAGTACTTC. Amino acids: CASRGLHEQYF.

V and J are TRBV14 and TRBJ2-3; D perhaps matches TRBD1 (6 bases). Germline CDR1 reads SGHDN; CDR2 reads FVKESK. The CDR3 loop spans 15 amino acids. Trimming took off 1 base at V and 6 bases at J, with 14 bases between the two ends. The CDR3 spells CASSQALGARDTQYF. DNA for the CDR3: TGTGCCAGCAGCCAAGCCCTGGGGGCGCGGGATACGCAGTATTTT.

The chain couples TRBV30 to TRBJ2-6; TRBD1 matches at 7 bases. The V segment lost 2 bases and the J segment 2 bases; nucleotides outside the gene matches: 9. Per germline, CDR1 GTSNPN and CDR2 SVGIG (reference sequence). CDR3 length equals 17 residues. CDR3 nucleotides: TGTGCCTGGAGTCAGAGAGGGGGCGCGGCTGGGGCCAACGTCCTGACTTTC. This translates into CAWSQRGGAAGANVLTF.

The rearrangement uses TRBV3-1 (or the pseudogene TRBV3-2) and TRBJ2-2, with D possibly being TRBD1 (6 bases). This CDR3 is built from 17 residues. The V gene's germline CDR1 is LGHDT and CDR2 YNNKEL (reference sequence). V was trimmed by 2 bases and J by 0 bases, leaving 13 bases between them. The CDR3 sequence: CASSQPRQASNTGELFF. The CDR3, as DNA: TGTGCCAGCAGCCAACCTAGACAGGCGTCGAACACCGGGGAGCTGTTTTTT.

This clone has more than one count but fewer than ten. The chain links TRBV18 to TRBJ2-4, with TRBD1 matching 7 bases. Germline V gives CDR1 KGHSH, CDR2 LQKENI. The trim removed 1 base at V and 7 bases at J, leaving 4 bases unmatched. The CDR3 length is 14 residues. CDR3 sequence: CASSPRQGVNIQYF. CDR3 DNA sequence: TGTGCCAGCTCACCACGTCAGGGGGTGAACATTCAGTACTTC.

The chain carries TRBV6-5 and TRBJ2-1; D is unresolved. This CDR3 has 16 amino acids. CDR1 and CDR2 (germline): MNHEY, SVGAGI. Trimming stripped 0 bases from V and 5 bases from J, with 14 bases between. CDR3 sequence: CASSYSSGTTHNEQFF. In DNA, the CDR3 is TGTGCCAGCAGTTACTCGTCCGGCACGACACACAATGAGCAGTTCTTC.

The chain combines TRBV4-1 with TRBJ2-1; TRBD2 matches 10 bases. The junction had 11 bases not matched to a gene; V was cut back by 8 bases and J by 10 bases. This CDR3 is 14 amino acids long. CDR1 is MGHRA and CDR2 is YSYEKL in the germline V gene. Written as DNA, the CDR3 is TGCGCCAGCTCTGGAGCTAGCGGGAGCTGGGAGCAGTTCTTC. It is translated as CASSGASGSWEQFF.

The V gene is TRBV18, the J gene TRBJ2-7; 7 positions agree with TRBD1. The CDR3 is 14 residues long. Germline V gene lookup returns CDR1 KGHSH and CDR2 LQKENI. Trimming at V came to 6 bases and at J to 2 bases, leaving 7 bases not matched to a gene. The CDR3 bases are TGTGCCAGCTCGCAGGACAGGTTGACCTACGAGCAGTACTTC. Its translation is CASSQDRLTYEQYF.

The CDR3 spells CASSPLPLGTNNEQFF. The CDR3 nucleotides are TGTGCCAGCTCACCATTACCGCTGGGAACAAACAATGAGCAGTTCTTC. The rearrangement joins TRBV18 to TRBJ2-1; D is unresolved. Trimming removed 2 bases at V and 5 bases at J, with 16 bases between. The CDR3 loop spans 16 amino acids. CDR1 is KGHSH, CDR2 LQKENI, per germline.

This clone has just a few counts. The chain links TRBV7-2 to TRBJ1-1, with TRBD1 as a possible D gene (6 bases). This CDR3 is built from 18 residues. Germline assignment: CDR1 SGHTA and CDR2 FQGNSA. Trimming took 5 bases from V and 1 from J, leaving 23 bases between them. CDR3 nucleotides: TGTGCCAGCAGCACCTCATACAGGGTTCGAGGACGGAACACTGAAGCTTTCTTT. Amino acid sequence: CASSTSYRVRGRNTEAFF.

The chain combines TRBV6-1 with TRBJ2-7, with D possibly being TRBD2 (7 bases). V lost 2 bases and J lost 6, with 14 bases in between. Germline V gives CDR1 MNHNS, CDR2 SASEGT. This CDR3 is 14 amino acids long. CDR3 loop: CASSEIRGGGEQYF. CDR3 sequence (DNA): TGTGCCAGCAGTGAAATCAGGGGCGGGGGCGAGCAGTACTTC.

The chain couples TRBV5-1 to TRBJ2-3, with 12 bases identical to TRBD2. The CDR3 spans 19 residues. The germline V gene has CDR1 SGHRS and CDR2 YFSETQ. V trimming: 2 bases; J trimming: 2 bases; junction bases outside the gene matches: 12. In nucleotides, the CDR3 is TGCGCCAGCAGCTTCGGAGGGCTAGCGGGGGGGCTAAACACAGATACGCAGTATTTT. Translating it yields CASSFGGLAGGLNTDTQYF.

This clone was counted a few times. The chain recombines TRBV5-1 with TRBJ2-3; D is possibly TRBD2 (5 bases). Germline CDR1 and CDR2: SGHRS and YFSETQ. The CDR3 is made up of 16 amino acids. Deletions cut 1 base from V and 0 bases from J, with 12 bases between. Here the CDR3 DNA reads TGCGCCAGCAGCTTGTTGGGGAGTATGAGCACAGATACGCAGTATTTT. It specifies CASSLLGSMSTDTQYF. The variable domain in full, completed from reference TRBV5-1 and TRBJ2-3, reads KAGVTQTPRYLIKTRGQQVTLSCSPISGHRSVSWYQQTPGQGLQFLFEYFSETQRNKGNFPGRFSGRQFSNSRSEMNVSTLELGDSALYLCASSLLGSMSTDTQYFGPGTRLTVL.

This clone was detected only once. The V call is TRBV12-5, the J call TRBJ1-2, with D possibly matching TRBD1 (6 bases). The germline V gene has CDR1 LGHNT and CDR2 FRNRAP. This CDR3 has 15 residues. Trimming removed 0 bases at V and 6 bases at J, with 14 bases between. The CDR3 bases are TGTGCTAGTGGTTTGGTCTCTGGGGGGCTCAATGGCTACACCTTC. Translation gives CASGLVSGGLNGYTF.

The CDR3: CSVVGQDQETQYF. CDR3 bases: TGCAGCGTTGTTGGGCAGGACCAAGAGACCCAGTACTTC. This sequence joins TRBV29-1 and TRBJ2-5; D gene unclear. Germline lookup yields CDR1 SQVTM and CDR2 ANQGSEA. CDR3 length: 13 residues. Trimming stripped 4 bases from V and 0 bases from J, with 9 bases between.

V gene TRBV23-1 combines with J gene TRBJ1-2; no clear D gene. TRBV23-1 is marked as an open reading frame, function uncertain. The CDR3 length is 19 residues. V was clipped by 0 bases and J by 1 base, with 21 bases between them. The DNA for the CDR3 is TGCGCCAGCAGTCAATCCCGGGGTCCAGGAATTCCTATTAACTATGGCTACACCTTC. Translating gives CASSQSRGPGIPINYGYTF.

This clone was seen a few times. This rearrangement joins TRBV5-1 to TRBJ2-3; D possibly corresponds to TRBD1 (6 bases). Trimming removed 4 bases from V and 2 bases from J, with 11 bases in between. Germline V gene sequence: CDR1 SGHRS, CDR2 YFSETQ. The CDR3 loop spans 14 amino acids. CDR3 sequence (DNA): TGCGCCAGCAGCCCGGACAGTTCCACAGATACGCAGTATTTT. Its translation: CASSPDSSTDTQYF.

The chain has TRBV7-2 and TRBJ2-1; 12 bases agree with TRBD2. V trimming: 5 bases; J trimming: 4 bases; junction bases outside the gene matches: 9. This CDR3 contains 17 residues. In germline, CDR1 is SGHTA, CDR2 FQGNSA. This chain's CDR3 is CASSTERTSGVYNEQFF. The CDR3 DNA reads as TGTGCCAGCAGCACCGAACGGACTAGCGGGGTGTACAATGAGCAGTTCTTC.

V is TRBV7-2 and J is TRBJ2-5; possibly TRBD1 for D (5 bases). The CDR3 contains 15 residues. The V end was cut by 1 base, the J end by 1 base, with 10 bases between. Germline values: CDR1 SGHTA, CDR2 FQGNSA. The CDR3 sequence: CASSLGQGTQETQYF. DNA for the CDR3: TGTGCCAGCAGCTTAGGTCAGGGAACCCAAGAGACCCAGTACTTC.

This chain links TRBV29-1 with TRBJ2-2, with TRBD2 as a possible D gene (5 bases). The CDR3 contains 13 residues. Trimming removed 6 bases at V and 5 bases at J, with 13 bases between. From germline, CDR1 is SQVTM and CDR2 ANQGSEA. CDR3 nucleotides: TGCAGCGTCGAGAGGACTGGTACCGGGGAGCTGTTTTTT. Translating it yields CSVERTGTGELFF.

The V call is TRBV6-5, the J call TRBJ1-2; 8 bases fit TRBD1. Per the germline V gene, CDR1 is MNHEY and CDR2 is SVGAGI. There are 14 residues in the CDR3. V trimming: 5 bases; J trimming: 6 bases; junction bases outside the gene matches: 8. The chain's CDR3 is CASSRIGTGDGYTF. As DNA, the CDR3 is TGTGCCAGCAGTAGAATAGGGACAGGCGATGGCTACACCTTC.

The V gene is TRBV5-1, the J gene TRBJ1-3, with no clear D. From germline, CDR1 is SGHRS and CDR2 YFSETQ. V shed 4 bases and J shed 0 bases, with 8 bases lying between them. This CDR3 has 14 residues. The CDR3 protein is CASSLESSGNTIYF. The CDR3 DNA follows: TGCGCCAGCAGCCTGGAAAGCTCTGGAAACACCATATATTTT.

J is TRBJ2-5 and V is TRBV28; 10 bases line up with TRBD1. CDR1 and CDR2 (germline): MDHEN, SYDVKM. The CDR3 loop spans 15 amino acids. Trimming at V came to 3 bases and at J to 4 bases, leaving 5 bases not matched to a gene. The CDR3 protein is CASSFDRGPVETQYF. In DNA form, the CDR3 reads TGTGCCAGCAGTTTCGACAGGGGGCCGGTAGAGACCCAGTACTTC.

The gene calls are TRBV27 and TRBJ1-1; D unresolved. CDR1 MNHEY and CDR2 SMNVEV come from the germline V gene (reference sequence). The CDR3 totals 14 residues. The V end was cut by 3 bases, the J end by 8 bases, with 16 bases between. CDR3 DNA: TGTGCCAGCAGTTTTGAAGCGTGGTCTCCCGAAGCTTTCTTT. Translated: CASSFEAWSPEAFF.

J is TRBJ2-1 and V is TRBV15, with TRBD2 matching 13 bases. V lost 1 base to trimming and J lost 12 bases; unmatched junction nucleotides: 18. From germline, CDR1 is LNHNV and CDR2 YYDKDF (reference sequence). This CDR3 spans 19 amino acids. In DNA form, the CDR3 reads TGTGCCACCAGCAGAGTAGTTCCAAGACTAGCGGGGGGCCTCAGACGGCAGTTCTTC. Translating gives CATSRVVPRLAGGLRRQFF. The variable domain in full, with the rest retrieved from reference TRBV15 and TRBJ2-1, is DAMVIQNPRYQVTQFGKPVTLSCSQTLNHNVMYWYQQKSSQAPKLLFHYYDKDFNNEADTPDNFQSRRPNTSFCFLDIRSPGLGDTAMYLCATSRVVPRLAGGLRRQFFGPGTRLTVL.